This TCR beta chain comes out of a study of blood T cell repertoires in COVID-19 (dated by TCRdb to 2018 to 2020). Study-wide context: Collaborator samples came from the United States, Italy and Spain and covered acute and convalescent phases of COVID-19. The prospective study material was composed of cDNA or gDNA derived from T cells, B-cell-depleted T cells, or PBMCs. Subjects who had been exposed to COVID-19, were actively infected with it, or had recovered from it provided the deeply sampled blood TCRbeta repertoires that made up the dataset. The repertoires were released in a freely available public database intended as a resource for research on the immune response to SARS-CoV-2. Samples came from the ongoing ImmuneRACE study (first 160 participants) plus 1,254 subjects from 6 global collaborators. The sample metadata nearly always contained a de-identified subject ID, COVID-19 status, age in years and sex. Where available, HLA class I and class II types were taken from metadata supplied by the sample provider and were not determined by assay-based typing.

In the prospective study, participants were about 18 to 95 years old, resided in around 25 geographic areas of the United States, and were enrolled through a virtual design. In the prospective study, cohorts were assigned on the basis of participant-reported clinical history obtained from a screening survey and a study questionnaire. In the prospective study, mobile phlebotomists collected whole blood, serum and a nasopharyngeal or oropharyngeal swab from each participant. Participants in the prospective study had the option to provide additional blood draws and questionnaires over an approximately 2-month period. Prospective study blood samples were shipped either frozen or at room temperature before DNA extraction. The investigation overall reported the following: The amount of clinical and demographic metadata varied by source and participant and was provided uncurated.

The immunoSEQ Assay, a bias-controlled multiplex PCR, was used to amplify TCRbeta CDR3 regions from genomic DNA. The paper's processing steps were these. The number of nucleated cells in each sample was estimated by amplification of reference gene primers within the assay. To quantify the absolute abundance of each unique TCRbeta CDR3 rearrangement, sequence reads were collapsed and filtered. For each sample, productive Simpson clonality was calculated as the square root of Simpson's diversity index across productive rearrangements. Drawn from immuneACCESS, this table holds only the in-frame rearrangements with V and J called that TCRdb kept. Clones are partly lost; checked studies trace under half to an unresolved V gene and leave the rest unexplained. Clonal size and the V and J genes are those of that table, whereas D and trimming came from the DNA. This sample has approximately 260,000 clones in its table, and around 85% of those were observed once. The top ten hold about 3.3% of the sample.

From a lookup of the germline V gene, CDR1 and CDR2 are KGHDR and SFDVKD. The CDR3 spans 16 residues, from the cysteine through the phenylalanine. The DNA shown is the 48-base CDR3, in frame from base 1. Germline trimming amounts to 6 bases on V and 0 bases on J, with 3 as the count of junction bases outside the gene matches. About this clone itself: Its antigen remains undetermined. Qualities for individual bases were not recorded, and no much larger clone is one base off.

This clonotype was sampled from a woman aged 35 to 49 with acute COVID-19. The material sequenced was PBMCs or T cells enriched from blood (not recorded which). The chain employs TRBV24-1 and TRBJ2-1; 11 junctional bases match TRBD2. The sequenced DNA is TGTGCCACCAGTCCTACTAGCGGGAGCTCCTACAATGAGCAGTTCTTC. Its protein is CATSPTSGSSYNEQFF.